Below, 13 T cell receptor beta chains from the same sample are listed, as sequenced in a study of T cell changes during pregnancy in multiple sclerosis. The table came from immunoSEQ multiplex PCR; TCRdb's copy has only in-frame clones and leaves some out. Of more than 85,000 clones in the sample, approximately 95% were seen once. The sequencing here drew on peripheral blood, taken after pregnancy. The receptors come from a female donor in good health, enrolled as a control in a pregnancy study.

The CDR3 region is CASRPAGAPETQYF. The CDR3 nucleotides are TGTGCCAGCAGACCTGCGGGAGCCCCAGAGACCCAGTACTTC. The rearrangement joins TRBV6-1 to TRBJ2-5, with 7 bases matching TRBD2. Germline V lookup: CDR1 MNHNS, CDR2 SASEGT. This CDR3 has 14 amino acids. V shed 6 bases and J 4 bases; nucleotides not matched to a gene: 8.

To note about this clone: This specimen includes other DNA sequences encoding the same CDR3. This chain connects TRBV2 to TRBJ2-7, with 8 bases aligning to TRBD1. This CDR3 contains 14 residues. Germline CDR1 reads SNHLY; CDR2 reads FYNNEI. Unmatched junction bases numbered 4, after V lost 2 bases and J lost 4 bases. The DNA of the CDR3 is TGTGCCAGCAGTGAACGACAGGGGAGTTACGAGCAGTACTTC. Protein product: CASSERQGSYEQYF.

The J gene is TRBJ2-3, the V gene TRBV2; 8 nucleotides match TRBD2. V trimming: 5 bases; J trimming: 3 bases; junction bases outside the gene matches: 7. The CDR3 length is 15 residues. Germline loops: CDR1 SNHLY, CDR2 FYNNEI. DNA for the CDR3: TGTGCCAGCAGTCCAGCGGGAGCTAGTACAGATACGCAGTATTTT. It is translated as CASSPAGASTDTQYF.

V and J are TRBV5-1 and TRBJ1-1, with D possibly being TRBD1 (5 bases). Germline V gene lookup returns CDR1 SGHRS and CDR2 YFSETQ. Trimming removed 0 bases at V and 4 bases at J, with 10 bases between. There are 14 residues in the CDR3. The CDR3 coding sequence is TGCGCCAGCAGCTTGGGGGGCAAGGGCACTGAAGCTTTCTTT. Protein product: CASSLGGKGTEAFF.

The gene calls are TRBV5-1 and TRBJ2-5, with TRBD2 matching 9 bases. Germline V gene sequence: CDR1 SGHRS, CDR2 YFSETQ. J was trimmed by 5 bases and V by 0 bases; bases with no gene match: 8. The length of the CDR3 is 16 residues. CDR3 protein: CASSLDPGLAVETQYF. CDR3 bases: TGCGCCAGCAGCTTGGACCCGGGACTAGCAGTGGAGACCCAGTACTTC.

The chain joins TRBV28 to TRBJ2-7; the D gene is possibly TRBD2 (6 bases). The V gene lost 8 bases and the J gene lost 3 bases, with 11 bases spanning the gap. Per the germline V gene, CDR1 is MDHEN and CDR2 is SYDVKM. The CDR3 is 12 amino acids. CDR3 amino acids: CASAGGDYEQYF. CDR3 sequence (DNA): TGTGCCAGCGCCGGCGGGGACTACGAGCAGTACTTC. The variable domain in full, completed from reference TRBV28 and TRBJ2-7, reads DVKVTQSSRYLVKRTGEKVFLECVQDMDHENMFWYRQDPGLGLRLIYFSYDVKMKEKGDIPEGYSVSREKKERFSLILESASTNQTSMYLCASAGGDYEQYFGPGTRLTVT.

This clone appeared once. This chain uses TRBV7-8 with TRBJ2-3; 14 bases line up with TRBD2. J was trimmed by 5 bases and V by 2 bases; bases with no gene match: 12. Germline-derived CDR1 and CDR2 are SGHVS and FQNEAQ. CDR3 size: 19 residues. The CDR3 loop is CASSLKRPGLAGVGDTQYF. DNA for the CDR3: TGTGCCAGCAGCTTAAAACGACCGGGACTAGCGGGAGTGGGAGATACGCAGTATTTT.

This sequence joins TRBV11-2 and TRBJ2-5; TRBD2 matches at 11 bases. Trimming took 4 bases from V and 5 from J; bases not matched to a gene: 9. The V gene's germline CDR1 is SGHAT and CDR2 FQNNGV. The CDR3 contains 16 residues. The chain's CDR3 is CASSSRTSGSRETQYF. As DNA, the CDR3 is TGTGCCAGCAGCTCGCGAACTAGCGGGAGTCGGGAGACCCAGTACTTC.

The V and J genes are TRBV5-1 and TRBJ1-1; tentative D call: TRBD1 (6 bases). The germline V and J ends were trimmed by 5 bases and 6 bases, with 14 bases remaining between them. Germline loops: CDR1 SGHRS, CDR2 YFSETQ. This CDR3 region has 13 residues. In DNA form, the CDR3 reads TGCGCCAGCAGACTTACAGGGTTTGCTGAAGCTTTCTTT. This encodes CASRLTGFAEAFF.

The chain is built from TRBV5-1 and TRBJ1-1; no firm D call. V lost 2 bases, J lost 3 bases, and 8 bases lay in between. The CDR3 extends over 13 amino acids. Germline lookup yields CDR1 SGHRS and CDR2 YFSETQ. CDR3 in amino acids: CASSFNGDTEAFF. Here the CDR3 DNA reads TGCGCCAGCAGCTTTAACGGGGACACTGAAGCTTTCTTT. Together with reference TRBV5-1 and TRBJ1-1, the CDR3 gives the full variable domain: KAGVTQTPRYLIKTRGQQVTLSCSPISGHRSVSWYQQTPGQGLQFLFEYFSETQRNKGNFPGRFSGRQFSNSRSEMNVSTLELGDSALYLCASSFNGDTEAFFGQGTRLTVV.

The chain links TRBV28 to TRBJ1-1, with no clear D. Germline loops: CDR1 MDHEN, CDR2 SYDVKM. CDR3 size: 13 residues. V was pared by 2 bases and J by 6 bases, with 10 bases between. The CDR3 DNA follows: TGTGCCAGCAGTTTAAGCGGTGGGGCTGAAGCTTTCTTT. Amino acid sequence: CASSLSGGAEAFF.

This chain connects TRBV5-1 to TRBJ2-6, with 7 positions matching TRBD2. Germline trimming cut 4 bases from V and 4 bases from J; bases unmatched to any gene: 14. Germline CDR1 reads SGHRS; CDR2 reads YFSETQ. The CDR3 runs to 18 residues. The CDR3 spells CASSPDGGSSAGANVLTF. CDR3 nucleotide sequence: TGCGCCAGCAGCCCCGACGGCGGGAGCTCAGCAGGGGCCAACGTCCTGACTTTC.

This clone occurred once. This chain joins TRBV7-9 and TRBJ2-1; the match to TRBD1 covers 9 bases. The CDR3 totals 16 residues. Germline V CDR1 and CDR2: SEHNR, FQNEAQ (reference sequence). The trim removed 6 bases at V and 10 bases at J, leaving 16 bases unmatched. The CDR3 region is CASRSDGGQGLSEQFF. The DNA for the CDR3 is TGTGCCAGCAGATCAGATGGGGGACAGGGTCTTAGCGAGCAGTTCTTC.